The next 16 T cell receptor beta chains were all read from a single sample in a study of vaccination effects on CD4 cells after COVID-19. Data came from immunoSEQ multiplex PCR; TCRdb stores just in-frame clones and leaves some out. The sample consists of about 66,000 clones, 70% to 85% of them appearing once. Upon completion of approximately ten days in culture, CD4+ T cells were isolated. Participants were given two doses of BNT162b2 or mRNA-1273 vaccine. For these TCRs, the target antigens are not known. Sequencing was performed on CD4+ T cells from PBMCs cultured without peptide, taken after COVID-19 vaccination. Every receptor here comes from a human donor who received a COVID-19 vaccine.

This clone has a handful of counts. No conserved phenylalanine or tryptophan is present at the end of the CDR3, so a read error is the likely explanation. The DNA is left out, because the CDR3 cannot be placed on it with certainty; the CDR3 is given as TCRdb lists it. The chain employs TRBV3-1 (or the pseudogene TRBV3-2) and TRBJ1-2; the table's D gene call, TRBD1, was not cross checked with the DNA. The length of the CDR3 is 14 amino acids, counting both ends. The germline CDR1 and CDR2 sequences are LGHDT and YNNKEL (reference sequence). Here the CDR3 reads CASSQGGGQGASFI.

The rearrangement joins TRBV6-5 to TRBJ2-3; D is possibly TRBD1 (6 bases). Germline assignment: CDR1 MNHEY and CDR2 SVGAGI. This CDR3 region has 14 residues. V lost 2 bases to trimming and J lost 0 bases, with 6 bases between them. This CDR3 is CASSYGQSTDTQYF. In DNA form, the CDR3 reads TGTGCCAGCAGTTACGGACAGAGCACAGATACGCAGTATTTT.

The chain couples TRBV5-1 to TRBJ2-3, with a tentative D call TRBD1 (5 bases). Looked up from germline, CDR1 is SGHRS and CDR2 is YFSETQ. CDR3 length: 14 amino acids. Trimming removed 2 bases at V and 3 bases at J, with 10 bases between. The CDR3: CASSLAGLTDTQYF. The CDR3 region has the DNA TGCGCCAGCAGCTTAGCAGGGTTGACAGATACGCAGTATTTT.

The chain uses TRBV2 and TRBJ2-7, with 9 bases fitting TRBD2. The length of the CDR3 is 13 residues. CDR1 and CDR2 from the germline V gene are SNHLY and FYNNEI. V dropped 5 bases and J dropped 7; count of bases not matched to a gene: 6. Here the CDR3 DNA reads TGTGCCAGCAGTTGGGTGCTAGCGGGGGAGCAGTACGTC. Residues: CASSWVLAGEQYV.

This clone was detected a few times. J is TRBJ2-3 and V is TRBV24-1; TRBD2 agrees at 12 bases. Per the germline V gene, CDR1 is KGHDR and CDR2 is SFDVKD. V shed 3 bases, J shed 6 bases, and the junction held 9 bases outside the gene matches. The CDR3 consists of 17 residues. DNA of the CDR3: TGTGCCACCAGTGATCCCATTAGACTAGCGGGGGCGGATACGCAGTATTTT. This translates into CATSDPIRLAGADTQYF.

The V call is TRBV6-1, the J call TRBJ2-7; TRBD2 matches 11 bases. V dropped 2 bases and J dropped 4; count of bases not matched to a gene: 10. This CDR3 is built from 17 residues. Germline CDR1 is MNHNS and CDR2 is SASEGT. In DNA form, the CDR3 reads TGTGCCAGCAGTGAAATTGGTAGCGGGGGGGCTATTTACGAGCAGTACGTC. This codes for CASSEIGSGGAIYEQYV.

DNA for the CDR3: TGTGCCATCAGTGATAGCGGGGGGCTCCAAGAGACCCAGTACTTC. Its protein product is CAISDSGGLQETQYF. The chain couples TRBV10-3 to TRBJ2-5, with TRBD2 identical over 10 bases. The CDR3 has 15 residues. Per the germline V gene, CDR1 is ENHRY and CDR2 is SYGVKD. V trimming: 3 bases; J trimming: 1 base; junction bases outside the gene matches: 2.

The V gene is TRBV11-2, the J gene TRBJ2-5, with a tentative D call TRBD2 (6 bases). Germline V CDR1 and CDR2: SGHAT, FQNNGV. The CDR3 has 12 amino acids. Trimming took 5 bases from V and 9 from J, leaving 13 bases between them. The CDR3 DNA is TGTGCCAGCAGCAGCACTAGCAAGGCCCAGTACTTC. Translation gives CASSSTSKAQYF. Full variable domain (rest looked up from reference TRBV11-2 and TRBJ2-5): EAGVAQSPRYKIIEKRQSVAFWCNPISGHATLYWYQQILGQGPKLLIQFQNNGVVDDSQLPKDRFSAERLKGVDSTLKIQPAKLEDSAVYLCASSSTSKAQYFGPGTRLLVL.

This clone was seen a few times. This sequence joins TRBV2 and TRBJ1-1, with D possibly TRBD1 on 5 matching bases. Trimming removed 7 bases from V and 5 bases from J, with 14 bases in between. This CDR3 is built from 13 residues. Per germline, CDR1 SNHLY and CDR2 FYNNEI. CDR3 in amino acids: CASMSGPITEAFF. CDR3 sequence (DNA): TGTGCCAGCATGTCGGGACCGATAACTGAAGCTTTCTTT.

The J gene is TRBJ2-5, the V gene TRBV6-6; 9 bases align to TRBD2. CDR3 length: 16 residues. Unmatched junction bases numbered 9, after V lost 5 bases and J lost 2 bases. CDR1 MNHNY and CDR2 SVGAGI come from the germline V gene (reference sequence). The CDR3 bases are TGTGCCAGCAGTCGCAGAGTAGCGGGGGTACAAGAGACCCAGTACTTC. Protein sequence: CASSRRVAGVQETQYF.

The chain combines TRBV7-2 with TRBJ1-1, with 10 positions matching TRBD1. Germline assignment: CDR1 SGHTA and CDR2 FQGNSA. The V and J ends lost 5 bases and 1 base, in that order; junction bases with no gene match: 7. CDR3 length: 16 amino acids. CDR3 nucleotide sequence: TGTGCCAGCAGCGCCGGGACAGGGGTCAGGAACACTGAAGCTTTCTTT. Amino acids: CASSAGTGVRNTEAFF.

The chain's CDR3 is CASSRMTGAGANVLTF. The DNA for the CDR3 is TGTGCCAGCAGCCGAATGACAGGGGCTGGGGCCAACGTCCTGACTTTC. V usage is TRBV5-4 and J usage is TRBJ2-6; 8 nucleotides agree with TRBD1. This CDR3 has 16 residues. J was trimmed by 2 bases and V by 4 bases; bases with no gene match: 5. Looked up from germline, CDR1 is SGHNT and CDR2 is YYREEE (reference sequence).

In its sample, this clone was seen once. This chain links TRBV19 with TRBJ2-1, with 8 bases matching TRBD1. V was clipped by 6 bases and J by 9 bases; unmatched bases: 13. This CDR3 region has 15 residues. The V gene's germline CDR1 is LNHDA and CDR2 SQIVND (reference sequence). This CDR3 reads CASRATGASRGEQFF. Here the CDR3 DNA reads TGTGCCAGTAGGGCGACAGGGGCCTCGAGGGGTGAGCAGTTCTTC.

CDR3: CASSDQRGSTDTQYF. The CDR3 DNA sequence: TGTGCCAGCAGTGATCAGCGGGGGAGCACAGATACGCAGTATTTT. The chain has TRBV6-4 and TRBJ2-3; the match to TRBD2 covers 8 bases. Germline CDR1 and CDR2: MRHNA and SNTAGT. This CDR3 region has 15 residues. Trimming cost V 3 bases and J 0 bases; bases outside gene matches: 2.

V is TRBV5-1 and J is TRBJ2-3; D is unresolved. V lost 0 bases and J lost 3, with 8 bases in between. CDR1 is SGHRS and CDR2 is YFSETQ in the germline V gene. This CDR3 contains 14 residues. The chain's CDR3 is CASSLAGRTDTQYF. DNA for the CDR3: TGCGCCAGCAGCTTGGCGGGCAGAACAGATACGCAGTATTTT.

The chain links TRBV18 to TRBJ2-6, with a tentative D call TRBD1 (5 bases). The CDR3 is 17 amino acids. Germline V gene lookup returns CDR1 KGHSH and CDR2 LQKENI. V lost 1 base and J 0 bases, leaving 10 bases between the germline ends. CDR3: CASSPRGRSSGANVLTF. CDR3 coding DNA: TGTGCCAGCTCACCACGGGGCAGAAGCTCTGGGGCCAACGTCCTGACTTTC.